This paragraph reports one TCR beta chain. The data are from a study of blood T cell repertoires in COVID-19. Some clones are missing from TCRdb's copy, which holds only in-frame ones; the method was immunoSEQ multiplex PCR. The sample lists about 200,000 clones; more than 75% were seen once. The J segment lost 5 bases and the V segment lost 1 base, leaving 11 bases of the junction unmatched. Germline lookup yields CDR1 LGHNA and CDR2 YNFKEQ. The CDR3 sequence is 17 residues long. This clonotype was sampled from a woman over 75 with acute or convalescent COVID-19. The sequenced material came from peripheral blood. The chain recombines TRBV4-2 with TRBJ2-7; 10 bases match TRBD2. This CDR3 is CASSQVASGSLLDEQYF. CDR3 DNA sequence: TGTGCCAGCAGCCAAGTTGCTAGCGGGAGTTTATTGGACGAGCAGTACTTC.